This T cell receptor (beta chain) was sequenced during a study of blood T cell repertoires in COVID-19. Sequencing used immunoSEQ multiplex PCR; TCRdb keeps in-frame clones, though not all of them. The sample comprises about 310,000 clones, roughly 90% of which are singletons, and roughly 5.2% rests with the top ten. Participants reported their clinical history, and cohort assignment relied on those reports. The CDR3 extends over 15 amino acids. Trimming left V 5 bases short and J 5 bases short, with 16 bases between. Germline V gene lookup returns CDR1 LNHNV and CDR2 YYDKDF (reference sequence). The chain couples TRBV15 to TRBJ2-1; no clear D. The clonotype was recovered from a man in his 60s who had recovered from COVID-19. Sample: PBMCs or T cells enriched from blood (not recorded which). CDR3 sequence: CATSFLLPEHNEQFF. CDR3 DNA: TGTGCCACCAGCTTCCTACTACCAGAGCACAATGAGCAGTTCTTC.